Below are 26 T cell receptor beta chains sequenced from a single sample in a study of response to subunit inactivated influenza vaccine. TCRdb re-analysed the RT-PCR reads in MiXCR, keeping a single row per CDR3 protein. The sample has approximately 520,000 distinct CDR3 sequences, 16% seen once. The sample was CD4+ T cells sorted from PBMCs, taken less than 30 months after vaccination. These receptors were taken from a man aged 50 to 75 who received an inactivated influenza vaccine.

This chain connects TRBV11-2 to TRBJ2-1, with 13 bases that match TRBD2. Germline V CDR1 and CDR2: SGHAT, FQNNGV. The length of the CDR3 is 17 residues. V lost 5 bases to trimming and J lost 7 bases; unmatched junction nucleotides: 11. The CDR3 nucleotides read TGTGCCAGCAGCGATTTACCGGGACTAGCGGGGAGGAATGAGCAGTTCTTC. Amino acids: CASSDLPGLAGRNEQFF.

This chain links TRBV5-6 with TRBJ2-7; TRBD1 matches 8 bases. The CDR3 is 15 amino acids. Trimming removed 4 bases from V and 1 base from J; junction bases left unmatched: 7. Germline V lookup: CDR1 SGHDT, CDR2 YYEEEE. CDR3 loop: CASSRNRQGSYEQYF. CDR3 DNA sequence: TGTGCCAGCAGCCGAAATAGACAGGGGTCCTACGAGCAGTACTTC.

Many counts were recorded for this clonotype. The chain carries TRBV12-3 or TRBV12-4 and TRBJ1-2, with D possibly matching TRBD1 (5 bases). This CDR3 spans 11 amino acids. V shed 6 bases and J shed 13 bases, with 15 bases lying between them. CDR3 sequence reads: CASSLGGGATF. The CDR3 DNA reads TGTGCCAGCAGCCTGGGGGGGGGAGCCACCTTC.

This chain joins TRBV6-2 or TRBV6-3 and TRBJ2-7; the D gene is possibly TRBD1 (5 bases). This CDR3 comprises 12 residues. Between the trimmed V and J ends, which lost 7 bases and 2 bases, there was a span of 9 bases. Germline V gives CDR1 MNHEY, CDR2 SVGEGT. DNA of the CDR3: TGTGCCAGCAAGGACATCACCTACGAGCAGTACTTC. Translation gives CASKDITYEQYF.

This clonotype has more than one count but fewer than ten. This chain joins TRBV6-2 or TRBV6-3 and TRBJ1-1; TRBD1 might be the D (6 bases). In germline, CDR1 is MNHEY, CDR2 SVGEGT. V lost 2 bases and J lost 0, with 13 bases in between. This CDR3 region has 16 residues. CDR3 coding DNA: TGTGCCAGCAGTTACGGGGTGGGGGCTCTGAACACTGAAGCTTTCTTT. This codes for CASSYGVGALNTEAFF.

This clonotype was seen a handful of times. The chain links TRBV29-1 to TRBJ2-5; 8 bases agree with TRBD1. This CDR3 comprises 12 residues. CDR1 and CDR2 (germline): SQVTM, ANQGSEA. The trim removed 7 bases at V and 4 bases at J, leaving 5 bases unmatched. In nucleotides, the CDR3 is TGCAGCGCTAGGACAGGGTCAGAGACCCAGTACTTC. Translating gives CSARTGSETQYF. Looking up the rest from reference TRBV29-1 and TRBJ2-5 gives the full variable domain: SAVISQKPSRDICQRGTSLTIQCQVDSQVTMMFWYRQQPGQSLTLIATANQGSEATYESGFVIDKFPISRPNLTFSTLTVSNMSPEDSSIYLCSARTGSETQYFGPGTRLLVL.

The V gene is TRBV14, the J gene TRBJ1-1, with D possibly being TRBD1 (5 bases). Trimming removed 4 bases at V and 0 bases at J, with 12 bases between. The CDR3 sequence is 15 residues long. The germline gives CDR1 SGHDN, CDR2 FVKESK. The CDR3 sequence is CASSRGGVLNTEAFF. Here the CDR3 DNA reads TGTGCCAGCAGCCGGGGGGGGGTCTTGAACACTGAAGCTTTCTTT. The full variable domain, completed using reference TRBV14 and TRBJ1-1, is EAGVTQFPSHSVIEKGQTVTLRCDPISGHDNLYWYRRVMGKEIKFLLHFVKESKQDESGMPNNRFLAERTGGTYSTLKVQPAELEDSGVYFCASSRGGVLNTEAFFGQGTRLTVV.

This clonotype was observed a handful of times. The rearrangement links TRBV20-1 to TRBJ2-3, with TRBD2 matching over 11 bases. Unmatched junction bases numbered 11, after V lost 0 bases and J lost 0 bases. The CDR3 extends over 19 amino acids. From germline, CDR1 is DFQATT and CDR2 SNEGSKA (reference sequence). CDR3 coding DNA: TGCAGTGCTAGAGAAACCGGGACTAGCGGTCCCCTTAGCACAGATACGCAGTATTTT. Its translation: CSARETGTSGPLSTDTQYF.

This chain connects TRBV14 to TRBJ2-5, with 10 positions matching TRBD2. Germline-derived CDR1 and CDR2 are SGHDN and FVKESK. After removal of 1 base from V and 6 bases from J, the junction contained 11 bases not matched to a gene. There are 17 residues in the CDR3. The CDR3 nucleotides are TGTGCCAGCAGCCAAGTCGGAGCTAGCGGGGGCGGGAAGACCCAGTACTTC. Amino acid sequence: CASSQVGASGGGKTQYF.

The V and J genes are TRBV14 and TRBJ2-7; 7 bases line up with TRBD1. J lost 9 bases, V lost 2 bases, and 7 bases had no gene match. The CDR3 covers 13 residues. Germline values: CDR1 SGHDN, CDR2 FVKESK. CDR3 protein: CASSQTTGQVQYF. The DNA of the CDR3 is TGTGCCAGCAGCCAAACGACTGGACAGGTGCAGTACTTC.

Concerning this clonotype itself: A clone one base away is much larger, so this may be a read error. This chain links TRBV12-3 or TRBV12-4 with TRBJ1-5, with D possibly TRBD1 on 5 matching bases. This CDR3 has 15 amino acids. V was pared by 2 bases and J by 2 bases, with 10 bases between. CDR3 nucleotide sequence: TGTGCCAGCAGTTTACGGGGGGATGGCAATCAGCCCCAGCATTTT. It is translated as CASSLRGDGNQPQHF.

J is TRBJ1-4 and V is TRBV7-8, with TRBD1 as a possible D gene (6 bases). Germline V gene data show CDR1 as SGHVS and CDR2 as FQNEAQ. V dropped 1 base and J dropped 8 bases, with 11 bases sitting between them. This CDR3 is built from 14 residues. CDR3 in amino acids: CASSLDRATEKLFF. The CDR3 DNA follows: TGTGCCAGCAGCTTAGACAGGGCCACGGAAAAACTGTTTTTT.

This clonotype was detected a few times. This chain uses TRBV10-3 with TRBJ2-5; 7 bases match TRBD2. CDR3 length: 15 amino acids. J was trimmed by 5 bases and V by 2 bases; bases with no gene match: 8. Germline CDR1 reads ENHRY; CDR2 reads SYGVKD. Here the CDR3 DNA reads TGTGCCATCAGTGAGCAGGGCGGGGGTCGGGAGACCCAGTACTTC. Translated: CAISEQGGGRETQYF.

This clonotype was observed a few times. V is TRBV10-3 and J is TRBJ2-1, with 11 bases fitting TRBD2. The V gene end was trimmed by 7 bases and the J gene end by 3 bases; junction bases not matched to a gene: 5. Germline V lookup: CDR1 ENHRY, CDR2 SYGVKD. The CDR3 is 15 amino acids. The DNA for the CDR3 is TGTGCCATCATGGCTAGCGGGGGGAACTACAATGAGCAGTTCTTC. This gives the protein CAIMASGGNYNEQFF.

This clonotype turned up a few times. V is TRBV2 and J is TRBJ2-5; the D gene is possibly TRBD1 (6 bases). This CDR3 has 12 residues. The germline V gene has CDR1 SNHLY and CDR2 FYNNEI. V was shortened by 8 bases and J by 3 bases, with 10 bases between the two germline ends. CDR3 DNA: TGTGCCAGCGGGGCAGGGGAAGAGACCCAGTACTTC. Protein product: CASGAGEETQYF.

The V call is TRBV7-2, the J call TRBJ2-3, with D unresolved. The V and J ends lost 3 bases and 6 bases respectively, with 10 bases between them. The CDR3 covers 13 residues. The germline CDR1 and CDR2 sequences are SGHTA and FQGNSA. The CDR3 DNA reads TGTGCCAGCAGCTTTAGTCGACGGGATACGCAGTATTTT. As protein: CASSFSRRDTQYF. Drawing the rest from reference TRBV7-2 and TRBJ2-3, the complete variable domain is GAGVSQSPSNKVTEKGKDVELRCDPISGHTALYWYRQSLGQGLEFLIYFQGNSAPDKSGLPSDRFSAERTGGSVSTLTIQRTQQEDSAVYLCASSFSRRDTQYFGPGTRLTVL.

As concerns this clonotype: This clone may be a read error of a much larger clone one base away. CDR3 residues: CASSVGHNTGELFF. The CDR3 DNA is TGTGCCAGCAGCGTGGGACACAACACCGGGGAGCTGTTTTTT. V and J are TRBV9 and TRBJ2-2; perhaps TRBD1 as D (6 bases). The CDR3 length is 14 residues. Trimming stripped 2 bases from V and 2 bases from J, with 7 bases between. CDR1 and CDR2 (germline): SGDLS, YYNGEE.

The chain joins TRBV7-8 to TRBJ1-2; D is possibly TRBD1 (5 bases). Germline V gene sequence: CDR1 SGHVS, CDR2 FQNEAQ. V dropped 5 bases and J dropped 5 bases, with 15 bases sitting between them. The length of the CDR3 is 14 residues. The CDR3 here is CASSPTVKGYGYTF. The CDR3, as DNA: TGTGCCAGCAGCCCGACAGTTAAGGGTTATGGCTACACCTTC. Drawing the rest from reference TRBV7-8 and TRBJ1-2, the complete variable domain is GAGVSQSPRYKVAKRGQDVALRCDPISGHVSLFWYQQALGQGPEFLTYFQNEAQLDKSGLPSDRFFAERPEGSVSTLKIQRTQQEDSAVYLCASSPTVKGYGYTFGSGTRLTVV.

V and J are TRBV20-1 and TRBJ2-7; D may be TRBD2 (6 bases). The CDR3 extends over 13 amino acids. Between the trimmed V and J ends, which lost 3 bases and 3 bases, there was a span of 12 bases. Germline V lookup: CDR1 DFQATT, CDR2 SNEGSKA (reference sequence). CDR3 nucleotides: TGCAGTGCTAGTTCGTTGGGGGGCTACGAGCAGTACTTC. Translating it yields CSASSLGGYEQYF.

This clonotype has only a few counts. The rearrangement links TRBV4-3 to TRBJ1-2, with D possibly matching TRBD1 (6 bases). In germline, CDR1 is LGHNA, CDR2 YSLEER. This CDR3 has 15 amino acids. Trimming shortened V by 1 base and J by 0 bases, and 9 bases separated the two germline ends. CDR3 nucleotide sequence: TGCGCCAGCAGCCAAGGGACAGTTTCTAACTATGGCTACACCTTC. It is translated as CASSQGTVSNYGYTF.

This clonotype occurred a few times. This chain joins TRBV6-1 and TRBJ2-7; TRBD2 might be the D (6 bases). V was clipped by 8 bases and J by 6 bases, with 23 bases between them. This CDR3 comprises 15 residues. Per germline, CDR1 MNHNS and CDR2 SASEGT. The CDR3: CASRLRDSWGGEQYF. The DNA of the CDR3 is TGTGCCAGCCGTCTTCGGGATTCATGGGGAGGCGAGCAGTACTTC.

This clonotype has more than one count but fewer than ten. This rearrangement joins TRBV12-3 or TRBV12-4 to TRBJ2-1; D not certain. The CDR3 covers 14 residues. V lost 6 bases, J lost 1 base, and 10 bases lay in between. The CDR3 DNA reads as TGTGCCAGCAGGCCTTATCGGTCCTACAATGAGCAGTTCTTC. This gives the protein CASRPYRSYNEQFF.

This clonotype was found once. The chain has TRBV6-5 and TRBJ2-5; D is ambiguous. CDR1 is MNHEY and CDR2 is SVGAGI in the germline V gene. This CDR3 spans 13 amino acids. The V and J ends lost 5 bases and 2 bases respectively, with 9 bases between them. The CDR3 loop reads CASSNTKQETQYF. The CDR3 coding sequence is TGTGCCAGCAGTAACACAAAGCAAGAGACCCAGTACTTC.

V and J are TRBV27 and TRBJ2-7; D is undetermined. From germline, CDR1 is MNHEY and CDR2 SMNVEV (reference sequence). The CDR3 has 15 amino acids. The V and J ends lost 2 bases and 1 base respectively, with 12 bases between them. The CDR3 is CASSLTGRSSYEQYF. CDR3 in DNA: TGTGCCAGCAGTTTAACTGGACGGAGTTCCTACGAGCAGTACTTC.

This clonotype was seen repeatedly, ten times or more. The V and J genes are TRBV20-1 and TRBJ1-5; D is possibly TRBD1 (5 bases). Trimming removed 3 bases at V and 4 bases at J, with 10 bases between. Germline values: CDR1 DFQATT, CDR2 SNEGSKA (reference sequence). This CDR3 comprises 13 residues. The CDR3 region has the DNA TGCAGTGCTAGTTCCGGGGGGAATCAGCCCCAGCATTTT. Its protein is CSASSGGNQPQHF.

V gene TRBV20-1 combines with J gene TRBJ2-7; tentatively, D is TRBD1 (5 bases). Germline-derived CDR1 and CDR2 are DFQATT and SNEGSKA (reference sequence). The CDR3 consists of 18 residues. Trimming removed 0 bases at V and 1 base at J, with 22 bases between. CDR3 protein: CSARDRDSLAPTSYEQYF. The CDR3 DNA reads TGCAGTGCTAGAGATCGAGACAGCTTGGCCCCGACTTCCTACGAGCAGTACTTC.